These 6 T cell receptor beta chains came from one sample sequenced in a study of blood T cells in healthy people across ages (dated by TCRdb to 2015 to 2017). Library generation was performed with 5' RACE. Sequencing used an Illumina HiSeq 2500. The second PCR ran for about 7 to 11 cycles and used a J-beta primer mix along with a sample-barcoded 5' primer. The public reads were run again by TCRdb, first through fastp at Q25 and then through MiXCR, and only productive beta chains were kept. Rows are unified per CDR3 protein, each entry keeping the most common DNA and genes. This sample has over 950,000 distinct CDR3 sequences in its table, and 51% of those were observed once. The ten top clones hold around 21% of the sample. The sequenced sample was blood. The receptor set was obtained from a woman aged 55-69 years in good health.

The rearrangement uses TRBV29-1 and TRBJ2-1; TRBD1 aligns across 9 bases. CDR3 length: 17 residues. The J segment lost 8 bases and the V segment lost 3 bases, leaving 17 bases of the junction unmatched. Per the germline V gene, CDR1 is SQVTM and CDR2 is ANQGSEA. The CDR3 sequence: CSVDRTQGTGWRDEQFF. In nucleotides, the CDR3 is TGCAGCGTTGATCGGACACAAGGGACAGGGTGGAGGGATGAGCAGTTCTTC.

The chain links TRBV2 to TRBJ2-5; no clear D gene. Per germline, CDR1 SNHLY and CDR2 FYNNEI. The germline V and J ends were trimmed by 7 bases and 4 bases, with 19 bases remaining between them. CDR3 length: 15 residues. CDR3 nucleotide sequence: TGTGCCAGCATCCTTGGCCGGTGGCCAGGAGAGACCCAGTACTTC. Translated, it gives CASILGRWPGETQYF.

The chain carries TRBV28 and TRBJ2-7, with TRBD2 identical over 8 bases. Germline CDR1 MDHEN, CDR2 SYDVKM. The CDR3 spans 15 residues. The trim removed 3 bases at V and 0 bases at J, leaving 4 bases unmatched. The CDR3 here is CASSFPAGASYEQYF. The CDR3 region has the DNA TGTGCCAGCAGTTTTCCAGCGGGAGCCTCCTACGAGCAGTACTTC.

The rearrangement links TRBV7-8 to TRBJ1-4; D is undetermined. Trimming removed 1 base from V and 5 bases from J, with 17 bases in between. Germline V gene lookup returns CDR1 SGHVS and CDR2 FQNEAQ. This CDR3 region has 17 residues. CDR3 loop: CASSLVRLGVRNEKLFF. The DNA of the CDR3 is TGTGCCAGCAGCTTAGTGAGACTGGGCGTTAGGAATGAAAAACTGTTTTTT.

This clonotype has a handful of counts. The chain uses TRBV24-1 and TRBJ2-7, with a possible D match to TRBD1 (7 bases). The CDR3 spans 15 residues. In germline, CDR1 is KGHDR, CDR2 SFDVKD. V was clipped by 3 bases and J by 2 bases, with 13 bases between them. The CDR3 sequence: CATSDPAGGTYEQYF. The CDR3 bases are TGTGCCACCAGTGATCCCGCAGGGGGGACCTACGAGCAGTACTTC.

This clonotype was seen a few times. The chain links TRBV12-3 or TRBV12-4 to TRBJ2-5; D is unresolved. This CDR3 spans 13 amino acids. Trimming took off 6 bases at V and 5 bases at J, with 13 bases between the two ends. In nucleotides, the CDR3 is TGTGCCAGCAGCACTCGGAGTGGCGAGACCCAGTACTTC. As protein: CASSTRSGETQYF.